This T cell receptor beta chain was recovered during a study of CD8 T cells in Susac syndrome. With random hexamers, reverse transcription was performed on roughly 0.45 to 1 ug of RNA. TCRdb re-called the immunoSEQ multiplex PCR reads through MiXCR, storing one row per CDR3 protein. The repertoire includes just over 150,000 distinct CDR3 sequences, roughly 95% of them detected once, and 0.15% sits in the top ten. There are 13 residues in the CDR3. The germline V and J ends were trimmed by 7 bases and 5 bases, with 12 bases remaining between them. CDR1 is SEHNR, CDR2 FQNEAQ, per germline (reference sequence).

Sequenced sample: CD8+ T cells from PBMCs. The TCR sequence derives from a human donor with multiple sclerosis. The chain links TRBV7-9 to TRBJ2-1; weak D call: TRBD2 (7 bases). CDR3 bases: TGTGCCAGCAAGGGGAGGGACAACAATGAGCAGTTCTTC. Its protein is CASKGRDNNEQFF.